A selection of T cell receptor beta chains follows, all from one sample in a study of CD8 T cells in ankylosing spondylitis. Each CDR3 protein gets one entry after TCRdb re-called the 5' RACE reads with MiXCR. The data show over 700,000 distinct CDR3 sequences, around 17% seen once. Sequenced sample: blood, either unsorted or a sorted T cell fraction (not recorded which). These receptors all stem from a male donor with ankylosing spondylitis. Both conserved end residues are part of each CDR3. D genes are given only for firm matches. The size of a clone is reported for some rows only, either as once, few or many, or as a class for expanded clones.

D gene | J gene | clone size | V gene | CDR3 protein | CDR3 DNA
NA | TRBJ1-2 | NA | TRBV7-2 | CASSLDGPVTF | TGTGCCAGCAGCTTAGACGGACCGGTCACCTTC
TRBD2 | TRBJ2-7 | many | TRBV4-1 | CASSQVTSGRFYEQYF | TGCGCCAGCAGCCAAGTTACTAGCGGGAGGTTCTACGAGCAGTACTTC
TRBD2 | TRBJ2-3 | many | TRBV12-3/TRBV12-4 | CASVFGGANTQYF | TGTGCCAGCGTGTTCGGGGGGGCAAATACGCAGTATTTT
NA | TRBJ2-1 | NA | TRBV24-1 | CATSDPFGHPSSYNEQFF | TGTGCCACCAGTGATCCGTTTGGACACCCGAGCTCCTACAATGAGCAGTTCTTC
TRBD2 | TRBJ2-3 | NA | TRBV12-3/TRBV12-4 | CASRGLAGGLGDTQYF | TGTGCCAGCAGAGGGCTGGCGGGGGGGCTGGGAGATACGCAGTATTTT
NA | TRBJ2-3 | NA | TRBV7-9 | CASRLSGPPGDTQYF | TGTGCCAGCAGGCTCTCCGGGCCACCGGGAGATACGCAGTATTTT
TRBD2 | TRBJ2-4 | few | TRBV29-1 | CSFPGTTPQLAKNIQYF | TGCAGCTTCCCTGGGACTACCCCACAGTTAGCCAAAAACATTCAGTACTTC
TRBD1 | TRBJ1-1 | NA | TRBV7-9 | CASSFSRTGVAEAFF | TGTGCCAGCAGCTTCTCGCGGACAGGGGTGGCTGAAGCTTTCTTT
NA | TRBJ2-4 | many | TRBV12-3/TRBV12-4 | CASSSDSPVYF | TGTGCCAGCAGTTCGGACAGCCCGGTGTACTTC
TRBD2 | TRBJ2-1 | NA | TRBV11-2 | CASSRGILAGSSYNEQFF | TGTGCCAGCAGCCGGGGGATACTAGCGGGGAGCTCCTACAATGAGCAGTTCTTC
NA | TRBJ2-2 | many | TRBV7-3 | CASSLGGNPNTGELFF | TGTGCCAGCAGCTTAGGGGGGAACCCGAACACCGGGGAGCTGTTTTTT
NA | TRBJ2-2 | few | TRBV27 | CASSLLSGRNTGELFF | TGTGCCAGCAGTTTATTAAGTGGGAGAAACACCGGGGAGCTGTTTTTT
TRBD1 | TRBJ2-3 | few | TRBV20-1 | CSATSPGQGVIDTQYF | TGCAGTGCTACTAGCCCGGGACAGGGGGTGATAGATACGCAGTATTTT
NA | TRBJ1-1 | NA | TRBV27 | CASSPAGRVTEAFF | TGTGCCAGCAGTCCGGCAGGGCGGGTCACTGAAGCTTTCTTT
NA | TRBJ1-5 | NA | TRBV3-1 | CASSQDTADQPQHF | TGTGCCAGCAGCCAGGATACAGCCGATCAGCCCCAGCATTTT
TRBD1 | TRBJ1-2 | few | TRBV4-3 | CASSQDKDRGHGYTF | TGCGCCAGCAGCCAAGATAAAGACAGGGGGCATGGCTACACCTTC
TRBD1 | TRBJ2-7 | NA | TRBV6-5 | CASSSLTGSIYEQYF | TGTGCCAGCAGTTCCCTGACAGGGTCGATCTACGAGCAGTACTTC
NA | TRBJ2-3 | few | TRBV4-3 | CASSQEAGKEYTQYF | TGCGCCAGCAGCCAAGAGGCAGGGAAGGAATATACGCAGTATTTT
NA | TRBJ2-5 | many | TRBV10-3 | CAISDWQRTQYF | TGTGCCATCAGTGATTGGCAGAGGACCCAGTACTTC
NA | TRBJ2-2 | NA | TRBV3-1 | CASSQIGSNTGELFF | TGTGCCAGCAGCCAAATTGGTTCGAACACCGGGGAGCTGTTTTTT
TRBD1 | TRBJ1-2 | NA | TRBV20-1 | CSAKGQGDYGYTF | TGCAGTGCCAAAGGACAGGGTGACTATGGCTACACCTTC
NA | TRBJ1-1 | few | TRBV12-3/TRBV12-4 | CASSLDTTMNTEAFF | TGTGCCAGCAGTTTAGATACGACCATGAACACTGAAGCTTTCTTT
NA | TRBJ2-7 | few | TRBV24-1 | CATSGREQGHEQYF | TGTGCCACCAGTGGGCGAGAACAGGGCCACGAGCAGTACTTC
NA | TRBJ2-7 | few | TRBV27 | CASSSGALYEQYF | TGTGCCAGCAGTTCGGGCGCACTCTACGAGCAGTACTTC
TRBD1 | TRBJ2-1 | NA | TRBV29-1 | CSDRTGGSNEQFF | TGCAGCGACCGGACAGGGGGGAGCAATGAGCAGTTCTTC
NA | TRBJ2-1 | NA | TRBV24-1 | CATSDSRMGRYNEQFF | TGTGCCACCAGTGATTCCCGGATGGGGCGGTACAATGAGCAGTTCTTC
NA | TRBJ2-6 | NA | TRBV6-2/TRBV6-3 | CASSRYREGSGANVLTF | TGTGCCAGCAGTCGCTACAGGGAAGGTTCTGGGGCCAACGTCCTGACTTTC
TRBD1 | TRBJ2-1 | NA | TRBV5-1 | CASSPRGQGASYNEQFF | TGCGCCAGCAGCCCAAGGGGGCAGGGAGCGTCCTACAATGAGCAGTTCTTC
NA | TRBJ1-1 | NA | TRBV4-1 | CASSQGDGLNTEAFF | TGCGCCAGCAGCCAAGGGGACGGGCTGAACACTGAAGCTTTCTTT
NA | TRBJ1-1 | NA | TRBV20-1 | CSAREYTGGGTEAFF | TGCAGTGCTAGAGAGTACACCGGGGGAGGTACTGAAGCTTTCTTT
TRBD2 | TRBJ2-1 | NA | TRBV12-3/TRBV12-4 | CASNPLAGQYNEQFF | TGTGCCAGCAATCCACTAGCGGGGCAGTACAATGAGCAGTTCTTC
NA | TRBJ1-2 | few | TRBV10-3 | CAINEGGGYTF | TGTGCCATCAATGAGGGAGGCGGCTACACCTTC
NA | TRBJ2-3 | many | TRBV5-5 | CASSSTHTQYF | TGTGCCAGCAGCTCTACACATACGCAGTATTTT
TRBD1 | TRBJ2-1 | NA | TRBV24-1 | CATSDATGAAVYNEQFF | TGTGCCACCAGTGATGCTACAGGGGCGGCAGTTTACAATGAGCAGTTCTTC
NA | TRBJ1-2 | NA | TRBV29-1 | CSVEDGRQGPYGYTF | TGCAGCGTTGAAGATGGGAGGCAGGGGCCCTATGGCTACACCTTC
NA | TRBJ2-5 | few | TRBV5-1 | CASSYLQETQYF | TGCGCCAGCAGCTATCTACAAGAGACCCAGTACTTC
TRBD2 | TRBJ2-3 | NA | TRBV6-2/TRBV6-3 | CASSGLRDYIYTDTQYF | TGTGCCAGCAGTGGGCTCCGGGACTATATATACACAGATACGCAGTATTTT
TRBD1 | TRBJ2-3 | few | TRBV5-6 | CASSPGTGRATDTQYF | TGTGCCAGCAGCCCCGGGACAGGACGAGCCACAGATACGCAGTATTTT
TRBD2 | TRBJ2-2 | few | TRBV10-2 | CASNSGGAGNTGELFF | TGCGCCAGCAATAGCGGGGGGGCCGGCAACACCGGGGAGCTGTTTTTT
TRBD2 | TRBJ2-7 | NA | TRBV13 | CASTSGRNSYEQYF | TGTGCCAGCACAAGCGGGAGGAACTCCTACGAGCAGTACTTC
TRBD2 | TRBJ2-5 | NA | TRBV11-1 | CASSPAGLAVKTQYF | TGTGCCAGCAGCCCAGCGGGACTAGCGGTGAAGACCCAGTACTTC
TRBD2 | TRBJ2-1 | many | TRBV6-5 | CASSYGGGAPEQFF | TGTGCCAGCAGTTACGGCGGGGGGGCCCCTGAGCAGTTCTTC
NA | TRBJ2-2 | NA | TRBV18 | CASSPGQTDVGELFF | TGTGCCAGCTCACCGGGTCAAACGGATGTCGGGGAGCTGTTTTTT
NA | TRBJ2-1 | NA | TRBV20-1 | CRLVDTSNNEQFF | TGCAGACTTGTGGACACCTCTAACAATGAGCAGTTCTTC
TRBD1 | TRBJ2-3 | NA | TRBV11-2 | CASSLARGPLGTDTQYF | TGTGCCAGCAGCTTAGCCAGGGGGCCCCTCGGGACAGATACGCAGTATTTT
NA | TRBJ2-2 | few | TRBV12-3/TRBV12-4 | CASSYRPGELFF | TGTGCCAGCAGTTACAGGCCCGGGGAGCTGTTTTTT
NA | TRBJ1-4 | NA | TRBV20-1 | CSARDSAGERDNEKLFF | TGCAGTGCTAGAGATTCGGCGGGGGAAAGAGATAATGAAAAACTGTTTTTT
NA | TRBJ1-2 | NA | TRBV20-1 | CSATTLYGTQRRYGYTF | TGCAGTGCTACCACCTTATACGGGACCCAGCGCCGTTATGGCTACACCTTC
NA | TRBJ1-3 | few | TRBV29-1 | CSVARGNSLDF | NA
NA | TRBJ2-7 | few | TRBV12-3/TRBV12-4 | CASSFGSGEQYF | TGTGCCAGCAGTTTCGGCTCGGGGGAGCAGTACTTC
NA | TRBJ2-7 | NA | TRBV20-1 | CSALNARASYEQYF | TGCAGTGCTCTCAACGCCAGGGCCTCCTACGAGCAGTACTTC
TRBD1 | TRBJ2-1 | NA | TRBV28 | CASSSITGAYNEQFF | TGTGCCAGCAGTTCCATCACAGGGGCCTACAATGAGCAGTTCTTC
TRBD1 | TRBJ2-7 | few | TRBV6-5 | CASSYSTGTFYEQYF | TGTGCCAGCAGTTACTCGACAGGGACATTCTACGAGCAGTACTTC
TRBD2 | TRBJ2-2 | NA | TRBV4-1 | CASSPEIAGGLTGELFF | TGCGCCAGCAGCCCCGAGATAGCGGGGGGGCTAACCGGGGAGCTGTTTTTT
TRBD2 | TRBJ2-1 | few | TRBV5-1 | CASSLAASGNNEQFF | TGCGCCAGCAGCTTGGCGGCTAGCGGGAACAATGAGCAGTTCTTC
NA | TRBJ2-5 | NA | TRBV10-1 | CASSGSSEEQETQYF | TGCGCCAGCAGTGGTTCTAGCGAGGAGCAAGAGACCCAGTACTTC